This passage covers 10 T cell receptor beta chains from one sample sequenced in a study of T cells in localized non-small cell lung cancer. TCRdb's copy holds only in-frame clones and misses some; the assay was immunoSEQ multiplex PCR. The sample has about 78,000 clones, roughly 81% seen once. Sample: peripheral blood, taken before any cancer treatment. The receptors stem from a man aged 35 to 69 with stage I lung adenocarcinoma.

This rearrangement joins TRBV7-8 to TRBJ1-1; 11 bases align to TRBD1. Germline lookup yields CDR1 SGHVS and CDR2 FQNEAQ. With 5 bases clipped from V and 6 bases from J, the junction kept 8 bases outside the gene matches. CDR3 size: 15 residues. CDR3 nucleotide sequence: TGTGCCAGCAGCGCCCGCCGGGACAGGGGGTCTGAAGCTTTCTTT. It encodes CASSARRDRGSEAFF.

The chain recombines TRBV7-6 with TRBJ1-3; no definite D call. This CDR3 contains 17 residues. V lost 1 base and J lost 0, with 13 bases in between. CDR1 is SGHVS, CDR2 FNYEAQ, per germline. The CDR3 nucleotides are TGTGCCAGCAGCTTAGACATGACGGTTAGCTCTGGAAACACCATATATTTT. Translating gives CASSLDMTVSSGNTIYF.

This clone has more than one count but fewer than ten. V usage is TRBV4-1 and J usage is TRBJ1-4, with a possible D match to TRBD1 (5 bases). The germline gives CDR1 MGHRA, CDR2 YSYEKL. The CDR3 has 14 residues. The V gene lost 4 bases and the J gene lost 8 bases, with 14 bases spanning the gap. The CDR3 DNA reads as TGCGCCAGCAGCCGGGACCTAGGGAGGGAAAAACTGTTTTTT. Translating it yields CASSRDLGREKLFF.

The chain employs TRBV6-1 and TRBJ2-2, with D perhaps TRBD1 or TRBD2 (5 bases each). V gave up 2 bases and J gave up 6 bases, with 13 bases separating them. Germline loops: CDR1 MNHNS, CDR2 SASEGT. The CDR3 runs 15 residues. In DNA form, the CDR3 reads TGTGCCAGCAGTGAATATTCTGGGGGATCCGGGGAGCTGTTTTTT. Its translation is CASSEYSGGSGELFF.

The chain carries TRBV6-1 and TRBJ2-1; 9 nucleotides line up with TRBD2. The V and J ends lost 7 bases and 3 bases, in that order; junction bases with no gene match: 7. The CDR3 sequence is 15 residues long. Germline V lookup: CDR1 MNHNS, CDR2 SASEGT. The CDR3 sequence: CASKTSGSFYNEQFF. Written as DNA, the CDR3 is TGTGCCAGCAAAACTAGCGGGTCTTTCTACAATGAGCAGTTCTTC.

The chain has TRBV10-2 and TRBJ2-2, with a tentative D call TRBD2 (6 bases). The CDR3 contains 14 residues. V gave up 4 bases and J gave up 5 bases, with 11 bases separating them. CDR1 WSHSY and CDR2 SAAADI come from the germline V gene. CDR3 sequence reads: CASSVEAGTGELFF. CDR3 coding DNA: TGCGCCAGCAGTGTAGAGGCGGGGACCGGGGAGCTGTTTTTT.

The genes are TRBV6-5 and TRBJ1-5, with D perhaps TRBD1 (6 bases). The CDR3 spans 13 residues. V was clipped by 6 bases and J by 6 bases, with 12 bases between them. CDR1 MNHEY and CDR2 SVGAGI come from the germline V gene. The CDR3 DNA follows: TGTGCCAGCAGCCTAGGGGGAAGTCAGCCCCAGCATTTT. It encodes CASSLGGSQPQHF.

The chain recombines TRBV30 with TRBJ2-5, with TRBD2 matching over 7 bases. Germline lookup yields CDR1 GTSNPN and CDR2 SVGIG (reference sequence). The CDR3 covers 17 residues. V dropped 3 bases and J dropped 7; count of bases not matched to a gene: 20. This chain's CDR3 is CAWRPRTGGGIFGTQYF. As DNA, the CDR3 is TGTGCCTGGAGGCCAAGGACTGGGGGGGGGATTTTTGGGACCCAGTACTTC.

This clone was seen a single time. The CDR3 loop reads CASSPRPSYEQYF. CDR3 nucleotides: TGTGCCAGCAGCCCACGACCGTCCTACGAGCAGTACTTC. This chain links TRBV6-5 with TRBJ2-7; D is unclear. The CDR3 has 13 residues. Germline V gene lookup returns CDR1 MNHEY and CDR2 SVGAGI. Trimming pared 6 bases from V and 1 base from J, leaving 10 bases between.

The chain employs TRBV10-2 and TRBJ1-1, with a possible D match to TRBD1 (6 bases). CDR3 length: 13 amino acids. Looked up from germline, CDR1 is WSHSY and CDR2 is SAAADI. V gave up 7 bases and J gave up 4 bases, with 13 bases separating them. The CDR3 is CASNRGATTEAFF. CDR3 coding DNA: TGCGCCAGCAATAGGGGGGCGACCACTGAAGCTTTCTTT.